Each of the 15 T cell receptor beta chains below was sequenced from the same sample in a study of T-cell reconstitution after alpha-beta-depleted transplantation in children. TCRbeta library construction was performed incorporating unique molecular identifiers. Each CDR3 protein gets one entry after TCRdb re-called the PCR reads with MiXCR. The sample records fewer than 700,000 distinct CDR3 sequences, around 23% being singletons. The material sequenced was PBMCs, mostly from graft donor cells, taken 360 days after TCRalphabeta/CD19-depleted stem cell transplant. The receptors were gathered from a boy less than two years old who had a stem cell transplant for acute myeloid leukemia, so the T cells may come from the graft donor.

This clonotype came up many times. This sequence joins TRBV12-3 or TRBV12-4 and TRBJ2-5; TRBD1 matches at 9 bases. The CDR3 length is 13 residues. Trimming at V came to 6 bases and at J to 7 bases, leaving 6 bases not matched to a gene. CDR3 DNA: TGTGCCAGCAGGGGGGACAGGGAGGTGACCCAGTACTTC. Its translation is CASRGDREVTQYF.

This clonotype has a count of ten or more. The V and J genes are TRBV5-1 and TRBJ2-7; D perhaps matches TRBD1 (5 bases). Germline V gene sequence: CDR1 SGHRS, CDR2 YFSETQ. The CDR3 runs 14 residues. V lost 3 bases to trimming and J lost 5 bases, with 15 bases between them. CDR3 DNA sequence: TGCGCCAGCAGCTCCCAGGGTTTTGCCCACGAGCAGTACTTC. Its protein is CASSSQGFAHEQYF.

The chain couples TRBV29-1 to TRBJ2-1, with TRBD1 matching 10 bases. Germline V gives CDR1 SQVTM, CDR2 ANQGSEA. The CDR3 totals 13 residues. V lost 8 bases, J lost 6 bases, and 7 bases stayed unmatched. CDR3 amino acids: CSSRDRGRNEQFF. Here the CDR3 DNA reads TGCAGCTCCCGGGACAGGGGCCGCAATGAGCAGTTCTTC.

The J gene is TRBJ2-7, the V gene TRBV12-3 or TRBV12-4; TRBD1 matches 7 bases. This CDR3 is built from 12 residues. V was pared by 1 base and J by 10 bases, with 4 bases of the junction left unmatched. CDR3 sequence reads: CASSLGSGGQYV. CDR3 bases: TGTGCCAGCAGTTTAGGGTCAGGGGGACAGTACGTC.

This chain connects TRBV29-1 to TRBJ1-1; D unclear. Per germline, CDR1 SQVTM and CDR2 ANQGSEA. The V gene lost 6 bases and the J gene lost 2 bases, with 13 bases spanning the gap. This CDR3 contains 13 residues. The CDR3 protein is CSVGPYGNTEAFF. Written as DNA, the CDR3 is TGCAGCGTGGGCCCCTACGGAAACACTGAAGCTTTCTTT.

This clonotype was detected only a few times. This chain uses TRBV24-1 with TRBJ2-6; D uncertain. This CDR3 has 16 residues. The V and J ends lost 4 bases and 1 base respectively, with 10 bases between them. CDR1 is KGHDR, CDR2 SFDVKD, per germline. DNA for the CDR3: TGTGCCACCAGTGACAGGATCAGATCTGGGGCCAACGTCCTGACTTTC. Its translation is CATSDRIRSGANVLTF.

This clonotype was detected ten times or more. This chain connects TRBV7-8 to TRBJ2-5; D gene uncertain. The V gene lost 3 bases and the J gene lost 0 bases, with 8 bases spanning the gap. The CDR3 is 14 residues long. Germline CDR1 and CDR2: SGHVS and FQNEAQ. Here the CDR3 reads CASSLWADQETQYF. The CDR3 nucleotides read TGTGCCAGCAGCTTGTGGGCAGACCAAGAGACCCAGTACTTC.

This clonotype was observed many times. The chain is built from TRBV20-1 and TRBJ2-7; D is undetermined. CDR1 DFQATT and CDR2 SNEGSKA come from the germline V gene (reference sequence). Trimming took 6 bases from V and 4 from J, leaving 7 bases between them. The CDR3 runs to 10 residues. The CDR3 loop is CSAAPYEQYV. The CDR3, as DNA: TGCAGTGCGGCCCCATACGAGCAGTACGTC.

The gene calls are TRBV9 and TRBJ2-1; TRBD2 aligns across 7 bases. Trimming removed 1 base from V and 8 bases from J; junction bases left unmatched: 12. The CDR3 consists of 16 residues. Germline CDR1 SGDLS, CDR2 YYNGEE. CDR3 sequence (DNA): TGTGCCAGCAGCGTAAGTAGGACTAGTATCGTCCATGAGCAGTTCTTC. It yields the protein CASSVSRTSIVHEQFF. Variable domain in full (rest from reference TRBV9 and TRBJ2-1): DSGVTQTPKHLITATGQRVTLRCSPRSGDLSVYWYQQSLDQGLQFLIQYYNGEERAKGNILERFSAQQFPDLHSELNLSSLELGDSALYFCASSVSRTSIVHEQFFGPGTRLTVL.

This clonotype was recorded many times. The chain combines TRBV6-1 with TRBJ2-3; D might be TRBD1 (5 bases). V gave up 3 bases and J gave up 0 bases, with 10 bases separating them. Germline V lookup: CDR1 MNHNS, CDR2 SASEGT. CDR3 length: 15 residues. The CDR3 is CASSDSRQSTDTQYF. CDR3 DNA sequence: TGTGCCAGCAGTGATTCAAGACAGAGCACAGATACGCAGTATTTT.

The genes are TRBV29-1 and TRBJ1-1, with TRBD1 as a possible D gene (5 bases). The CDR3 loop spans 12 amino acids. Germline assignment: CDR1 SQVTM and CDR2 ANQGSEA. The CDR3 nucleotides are TGCACCATAGGAGGGGTGAACACTGAAGCTTTCTTT. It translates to CTIGGVNTEAFF.

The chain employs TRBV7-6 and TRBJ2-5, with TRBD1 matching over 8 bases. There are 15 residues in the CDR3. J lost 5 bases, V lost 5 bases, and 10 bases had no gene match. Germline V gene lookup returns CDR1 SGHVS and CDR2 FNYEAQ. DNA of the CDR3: TGTGCCAGCAGCCCCACCACAGGGGGTGGGGAGACCCAGTACTTC. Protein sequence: CASSPTTGGGETQYF. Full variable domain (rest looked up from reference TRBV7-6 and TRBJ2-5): GAGVSQSPRYKVTKRGQDVALRCDPISGHVSLYWYRQALGQGPEFLTYFNYEAQQDKSGLPNDRFSAERPEGSISTLTIQRTEQRDSAMYRCASSPTTGGGETQYFGPGTRLLVL.

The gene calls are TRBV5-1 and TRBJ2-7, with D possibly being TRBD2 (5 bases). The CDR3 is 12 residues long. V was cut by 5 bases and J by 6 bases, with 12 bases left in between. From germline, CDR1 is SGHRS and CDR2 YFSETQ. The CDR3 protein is CASRPGEAEQYF. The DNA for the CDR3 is TGCGCCAGCAGGCCCGGGGAAGCCGAGCAGTACTTC.

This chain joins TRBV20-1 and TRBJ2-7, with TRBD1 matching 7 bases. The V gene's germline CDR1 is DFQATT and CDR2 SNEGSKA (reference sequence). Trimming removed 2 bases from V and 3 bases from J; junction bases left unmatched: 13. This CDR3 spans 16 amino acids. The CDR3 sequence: CSARLLFPGQNYEQYF. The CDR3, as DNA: TGCAGTGCTAGACTTCTCTTTCCGGGACAGAACTACGAGCAGTACTTC.

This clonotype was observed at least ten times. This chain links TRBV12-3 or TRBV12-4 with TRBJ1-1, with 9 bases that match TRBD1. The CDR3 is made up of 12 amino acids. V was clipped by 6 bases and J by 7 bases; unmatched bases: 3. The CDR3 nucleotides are TGTGCCAGCAGGACAGGGGGAGTTGAAGCTTTCTTT. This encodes CASRTGGVEAFF.